This T cell receptor beta chain was captured by sequencing in a study of blood T cell repertoires in COVID-19. Study-wide context: Some COVID-19 samples were acute and others convalescent; all came from the United States, Italy and Spain. From T cells, B-cell-depleted T cells, or PBMCs came the material, which was cDNA or gDNA.

How the authors handled the data: Amplifying reference gene primers gave estimates of nucleated cell counts. The table came from immunoSEQ multiplex PCR; TCRdb's copy has only in-frame clones and leaves some out. From that table come the V and J calls and clone size; the DNA was used to work out D and trimming. The sample has approximately 190,000 clones; less than 90% are singletons. The CDR3 totals 18 residues. Trimming took off 3 bases at V and 0 bases at J, with 16 bases between the two ends. From germline, CDR1 is SGHRS and CDR2 YFSETQ. This TCR was recovered from a middle-aged woman with acute or convalescent COVID-19. Sequenced material: peripheral blood. This chain links TRBV5-1 with TRBJ2-6, with D possibly being TRBD2 (7 bases). CDR3 protein: CASSSPRGALSGANVLTF. The CDR3 DNA is TGCGCCAGCAGCTCCCCCCGGGGGGCCCTCTCTGGGGCCAACGTCCTGACTTTC.